A selection of T cell receptor beta chains follows, all from one sample in a study of cytomegalovirus exposure and HLA in healthy donors. Repertoires were generated with immunoSEQ multiplex PCR, while TCRdb's copy carries only in-frame clones and drops some. The data contain about 90,000 clones, over 55% of them singletons. Sequencing was carried out using PBMCs. These receptors all stem from a woman between 45 and 65 years old in good health and CMV-seropositive. Both conserved end residues are part of each CDR3. Each record gives: D gene, J gene, V gene, clone size, CDR3 DNA, CDR3 protein. A D gene is named only where the DNA matches it firmly. The size field is filled for only some rows; it gives once, few, many or a size class.

.	TRBJ2-3	TRBV28	.	TGTGCCAGCAGTTTAGTACGGGTTTCGGATACGCAGTATTTT	CASSLVRVSDTQYF
.	TRBJ2-5	TRBV5-1	.	TGCGCCAGCAGCTTGGGCCCCGAGGGGGAAGAGACCCAGTACTTC	CASSLGPEGEETQYF
TRBD2	TRBJ2-3	TRBV7-3	.	TGTGCCAGCAGCTTAACTGGGCGGGGGACCTACACAGATACGCAGTATTTT	CASSLTGRGTYTDTQYF
.	TRBJ2-5	TRBV4-1	.	TGCGCCAGCAGCCAAGAGATAGCGTCGGGAGAGACCCAGTACTTC	CASSQEIASGETQYF
TRBD1	TRBJ2-3	TRBV29-1	few	TGCAGCGTCTTTCAGGGGGTAACGCAGTATTTT	CSVFQGVTQYF
.	TRBJ1-5	TRBV2	.	TGTGCCAGCAGTGAAGGAGGGTCGAGGAATCAGCCCCAGCATTTT	CASSEGGSRNQPQHF
TRBD1	TRBJ1-1	TRBV5-1	.	TGCGCCAGCCACGACTCAGGGGGTGCCCGCACTGAAGCTTTCTTT	CASHDSGGARTEAFF
TRBD1	TRBJ2-3	TRBV10-3	.	TGTGCCATCGGGACAGCAACTACAGATACGCAGTATTTT	CAIGTATTDTQYF
.	TRBJ2-3	TRBV2	.	TGTGCCAGCAGCCTAGTTTCGAGCACAGATACGCAGTATTTT	CASSLVSSTDTQYF
.	TRBJ2-7	TRBV6-5	few	TGTGCCAGCAGTTTAAGCTGGGAGCAGTACTTC	CASSLSWEQYF
.	TRBJ2-7	TRBV7-2	few	TGTGCCAGCAGCCCCCCCGGCGGGGAGTCCCACGAGCAGTACTTC	CASSPPGGESHEQYF
.	TRBJ2-2	TRBV25-1	.	TGTGCCAGCAGTGAAGAGGGCCCCGGGGAGCTGTTTTTT	CASSEEGPGELFF
.	TRBJ2-7	TRBV30	few	TGTGCCTGGAGTGTCGGGTACGAGCAGTACTTC	CAWSVGYEQYF
.	TRBJ1-5	TRBV10-3	.	TGTGCCATCAGTGAGGAAACTACTAGCAATCAGCCCCAGCATTTT	CAISEETTSNQPQHF
TRBD1	TRBJ1-2	TRBV14	.	TGTGCCAGCAGCCAGGACAGGGGGTCGGGCGGCTACACCTTC	CASSQDRGSGGYTF
TRBD1	TRBJ1-2	TRBV28	.	TGTGCCAGCAGTTCACACAGGGGGGGGATGTCGGCCTTC	CASSSHRGGMSAF
TRBD2	TRBJ2-2	TRBV14	.	TGTGCCAGCAGCCCCGGACTAGCGGGGACCGGGGAGCTGTTTTTT	CASSPGLAGTGELFF
.	TRBJ2-1	TRBV4-3	.	TGCGCCAGCAGCCCTGATGGGACTTCGGGATACAATGAGCAGTTCTTC	CASSPDGTSGYNEQFF
.	TRBJ1-3	TRBV6-7	.	TGTGCCAGCAGTTACCCTGGCTGGGGGCGGTCCTCTGGAAACACCATATATTTT	CASSYPGWGRSSGNTIYF
.	TRBJ2-2	TRBV4-3	.	TGCGCCAGCAGCCAAGAAACTGGAGACTACGGGGAGCTGTTTTTT	CASSQETGDYGELFF
.	TRBJ1-1	TRBV28	.	TGTGCCAGCAGTTTTCAGGGGCGGGAAGCTTTCTTT	CASSFQGREAFF
TRBD2	TRBJ2-7	TRBV5-1	.	TGCGCCAGCAGCCCCCCGGGGGGCTACGAGCAGTACTTC	CASSPPGGYEQYF
TRBD1	TRBJ1-2	TRBV30	.	TGTGCCTGGGAGGGACAGATTAACTATGGCTACACCTTC	CAWEGQINYGYTF